This passage covers 26 T cell receptor beta chains from one sample sequenced in a study of response to subunit inactivated influenza vaccine. MiXCR, run by TCRdb on the RT-PCR reads, gives a single entry per CDR3 protein. Of 600,000 to 850,000 distinct CDR3 sequences listed, around 13% were seen once; the top ten hold less than 8.5%. The sequenced sample was PBMCs from blood, obtained 14 to 15 days before vaccination. The receptor set was obtained from a man aged 45-65 years who received an inactivated influenza vaccine.

Many counts were recorded for this clonotype. The chain uses TRBV10-1 and TRBJ2-3, with 7 bases lining up with TRBD1. J lost 2 bases, V lost 5 bases, and 4 bases had no gene match. The CDR3 runs to 14 residues. The germline CDR1 and CDR2 sequences are WNHNN and SYGVQD (reference sequence). In DNA form, the CDR3 reads TGCGCCAGCAGTCCGGGACAGCTCACAGATACGCAGTATTTT. It codes for CASSPGQLTDTQYF.

The rearrangement links TRBV6-2 or TRBV6-3 to TRBJ2-3, with 11 positions matching TRBD2. With V trimmed by 7 bases and J by 4 bases, 10 bases remained unmatched. This CDR3 has 16 amino acids. From germline, CDR1 is MNHEY and CDR2 SVGEGT. The CDR3 sequence: CASNQFRGLAADTQYF. For the CDR3, the DNA is TGTGCCAGCAACCAATTCCGGGGACTAGCGGCAGATACGCAGTATTTT.

The gene calls are TRBV20-1 and TRBJ2-3; 9 bases line up with TRBD2. J gave up 3 bases and V 6 bases, and 4 bases lay outside the gene matches. Germline V gene data show CDR1 as DFQATT and CDR2 as SNEGSKA (reference sequence). CDR3 size: 13 residues. The CDR3 region is CSAGLANTDTQYF. CDR3 nucleotide sequence: TGCAGTGCCGGACTAGCGAATACAGATACGCAGTATTTT.

There are many counts of this clonotype. V is TRBV12-3 or TRBV12-4 and J is TRBJ2-2, with D uncertain. The CDR3 spans 12 residues. V gave up 8 bases and J gave up 3 bases, with 7 bases separating them. This CDR3 reads CASRMDTGELFF. CDR3 coding DNA: TGTGCCAGCCGAATGGACACCGGGGAGCTGTTTTTT.

The V call is TRBV7-9, the J call TRBJ2-3, with D tentatively TRBD2 (6 bases). Between the trimmed V and J ends, which lost 5 bases and 2 bases, there was a span of 11 bases. The CDR3 loop spans 14 amino acids. The germline CDR1 and CDR2 sequences are SEHNR and FQNEAQ (reference sequence). This chain's CDR3 is CASSGGLYTDTQYF. In DNA form, the CDR3 reads TGTGCCAGCAGCGGCGGACTATACACAGATACGCAGTATTTT.

This clonotype was observed a handful of times. The chain joins TRBV28 to TRBJ1-5; D gene uncertain. Germline CDR1 MDHEN, CDR2 SYDVKM. The CDR3 spans 12 residues. Trimming removed 0 bases from V and 6 bases from J, with 3 bases in between. The CDR3 DNA reads TGTGCCAGCAGTTTATGGAGTCAGCCCCAGCATTTT. Translating gives CASSLWSQPQHF.

The V and J genes are TRBV7-9 and TRBJ1-1; a possible D gene is TRBD1 (5 bases). This CDR3 comprises 14 residues. Trimming shortened V by 7 bases and J by 6 bases, and 18 bases separated the two germline ends. In germline, CDR1 is SEHNR, CDR2 FQNEAQ (reference sequence). CDR3 sequence (DNA): TGTGCCAGCATCCCCAGCGGGGGTAGTCCTGAAGCTTTCTTT. Residues: CASIPSGGSPEAFF.

Many counts were recorded for this clonotype. In nucleotides, the CDR3 is TGTGCCACCACCCCGGGGGGACAGGGGGCAGATACGCAGTATTTT. Protein: CATTPGGQGADTQYF. The chain recombines TRBV15 with TRBJ2-3, with TRBD1 identical over 11 bases. In germline, CDR1 is LNHNV, CDR2 YYDKDF (reference sequence). The ends lost 7 bases at V and 4 bases at J; junction bases unmatched: 7. CDR3 length: 15 amino acids.

There are many counts of this clonotype. This chain connects TRBV7-8 to TRBJ2-1, with TRBD1 matching 12 bases. The V and J ends lost 8 bases and 5 bases, in that order; junction bases with no gene match: 4. CDR3 length: 14 residues. Germline V gene sequence: CDR1 SGHVS, CDR2 FQNEAQ. CDR3 DNA: TGTGCCAGCGGGACAGGGGGCTTTAACAATGAGCAGTTCTTC. Protein sequence: CASGTGGFNNEQFF.

This chain connects TRBV13 to TRBJ1-4, with 9 positions matching TRBD1. The germline V gene encodes CDR1 PRHDT and CDR2 FYEKMQ (reference sequence). This CDR3 has 17 residues. The V and J ends lost 0 bases and 2 bases, in that order; junction bases with no gene match: 4. DNA for the CDR3: TGTGCCAGCAGCTTAGGACAGGGGGCTGCTACTAATGAAAAACTGTTTTTT. It is translated as CASSLGQGAATNEKLFF.

This clonotype was counted between two and nine times. The chain is built from TRBV27 and TRBJ1-1; no reliable D call. CDR3 length: 15 amino acids. Germline V lookup: CDR1 MNHEY, CDR2 SMNVEV (reference sequence). Trimming shortened V by 2 bases and J by 10 bases, and 20 bases separated the two germline ends. The CDR3 nucleotides are TGTGCCAGCAGTTTAAGGTGGGGTAGTGCTAAAGGAGCTTTCTTT. It yields the protein CASSLRWGSAKGAFF.

The rearrangement uses TRBV4-3 and TRBJ1-2, with 10 bases aligning to TRBD1. This CDR3 has 16 amino acids. V shed 1 base and J 4 bases; nucleotides not matched to a gene: 6. Germline-derived CDR1 and CDR2 are LGHNA and YSLEER. The CDR3 loop is CASSQAAGQGIYGYTF. The CDR3 nucleotides are TGCGCCAGCAGCCAAGCCGCGGGACAGGGGATCTATGGCTACACCTTC.

This clonotype was counted a few times. The V and J genes are TRBV7-9 and TRBJ2-1, with D unresolved. Germline CDR1 is SEHNR and CDR2 is FQNEAQ (reference sequence). The CDR3 spans 15 residues. The V gene lost 4 bases and the J gene lost 6 bases, with 16 bases spanning the gap. The CDR3 loop reads CASSSIAPGINEQFF. The CDR3 coding sequence is TGTGCCAGCAGCTCCATCGCCCCGGGTATCAATGAGCAGTTCTTC.

The sample holds many counts of this clonotype. The chain employs TRBV30 and TRBJ1-1, with D possibly being TRBD1 (5 bases). CDR1 and CDR2 from the germline V gene are GTSNPN and SVGIG (reference sequence). This CDR3 has 13 residues. Trimming took off 2 bases at V and 5 bases at J, with 12 bases between the two ends. Here the CDR3 DNA reads TGTGCCTGGAGTTTCAGGGTAACGACTGAAGCTTTCTTT. Protein sequence: CAWSFRVTTEAFF.

This clonotype has ten or more counts. The chain has TRBV5-1 and TRBJ2-2; no firm D call. V was cut by 4 bases and J by 5 bases, with 12 bases left in between. The CDR3 has 14 amino acids. Germline V gene data show CDR1 as SGHRS and CDR2 as YFSETQ. CDR3 residues: CASSPRAGTGELFF. For the CDR3, the DNA is TGCGCCAGCAGCCCTCGCGCCGGGACCGGGGAGCTGTTTTTT. Supplemented by reference TRBV5-1 and TRBJ2-2, the full variable domain reads KAGVTQTPRYLIKTRGQQVTLSCSPISGHRSVSWYQQTPGQGLQFLFEYFSETQRNKGNFPGRFSGRQFSNSRSEMNVSTLELGDSALYLCASSPRAGTGELFFGEGSRLTVL.

This sequence joins TRBV25-1 and TRBJ1-2; 10 bases are shared with TRBD1. J was trimmed by 4 bases and V by 8 bases; bases with no gene match: 13. The CDR3 consists of 16 residues. CDR1 is MGHDK, CDR2 SYGVNS, per germline. In DNA form, the CDR3 reads TGTGCCAGCCCGAATCGACAGGGGGCGCCTGGCTATGGCTACACCTTC. Translating gives CASPNRQGAPGYGYTF.

This clonotype has a count of ten or more. This rearrangement joins TRBV5-1 to TRBJ2-2; the D gene is possibly TRBD2 (6 bases). Germline loops: CDR1 SGHRS, CDR2 YFSETQ. V was shortened by 5 bases and J by 0 bases, with 17 bases between the two germline ends. This CDR3 is built from 17 residues. The CDR3 coding sequence is TGCGCCAGCAGTCGATTTATCGGGGGTTCGAACACCGGGGAGCTGTTTTTT. This sequence encodes CASSRFIGGSNTGELFF.

There are a few counts of this clonotype. The chain couples TRBV7-9 to TRBJ1-4; perhaps TRBD1 as D (6 bases). This CDR3 is 17 amino acids long. Between the trimmed V and J ends, which lost 1 base and 0 bases, there was a span of 12 bases. Per germline, CDR1 SEHNR and CDR2 FQNEAQ (reference sequence). Written as DNA, the CDR3 is TGTGCCAGCAGCTTAGGTTGGGGGGCAGCAACTAATGAAAAACTGTTTTTT. Amino acids: CASSLGWGAATNEKLFF.

This clonotype was observed a few times. V and J are TRBV6-5 and TRBJ1-3; no definite D call. V was trimmed by 6 bases and J by 0 bases, leaving 3 bases between them. This CDR3 comprises 12 residues. The V gene's germline CDR1 is MNHEY and CDR2 SVGAGI. For the CDR3, the DNA is TGTGCCAGCAGGAACTCTGGAAACACCATATATTTT. Translated, it gives CASRNSGNTIYF.

The V gene is TRBV6-2 or TRBV6-3, the J gene TRBJ2-7; no reliable D call. CDR1 and CDR2 from the germline V gene are MNHEY and SVGEGT. Trimming took off 2 bases at V and 7 bases at J, with 15 bases between the two ends. The CDR3 consists of 14 residues. Here the CDR3 DNA reads TGTGCCAGCAGTTACCTCCGCGGTAGGGAAGAGCAGTACTTC. This codes for CASSYLRGREEQYF.

There are a few counts of this clonotype. V is TRBV5-1 and J is TRBJ2-3; a possible D gene is TRBD2 (5 bases). Trimming left V 5 bases short and J 3 bases short, with 10 bases between. Germline values: CDR1 SGHRS, CDR2 YFSETQ. The length of the CDR3 is 13 residues. The CDR3 sequence is CASRLGDTDTQYF. DNA of the CDR3: TGCGCCAGCAGACTAGGCGATACAGATACGCAGTATTTT.

V usage is TRBV6-1 and J usage is TRBJ1-2; D remains unclear. This CDR3 is built from 14 residues. Deletions cut 3 bases from V and 4 bases from J, with 12 bases between. Germline V gives CDR1 MNHNS, CDR2 SASEGT. CDR3 bases: TGTGCCAGCAGTGATTCCCACGGCGGCTATGGCTACACCTTC. As protein: CASSDSHGGYGYTF.

In the case of this clonotype: An end of the junction does not agree with germline; a read error may underlie this. J is TRBJ2-3 and V is TRBV14; D not certain. Per germline, CDR1 SGHDN and CDR2 FVKESK. The CDR3 length is 12 residues. The CDR3 nucleotides read TGTGCCAGCAGCCAATCCTCGGATATGCAGTATTTT. Translation gives CASSQSSDMQYF.

This clonotype was picked up many times. The chain carries TRBV11-2 and TRBJ2-1; 8 nucleotides line up with TRBD2. Germline V gives CDR1 SGHAT, CDR2 FQNNGV. V was clipped by 2 bases and J by 8 bases; unmatched bases: 8. The CDR3 length is 15 residues. The CDR3 here is CASSLISGNIHEQFF. The CDR3 DNA follows: TGTGCCAGCAGCTTAATTAGCGGGAACATCCATGAGCAGTTCTTC. The full variable domain, its missing parts supplied by reference TRBV11-2 and TRBJ2-1, is EAGVAQSPRYKIIEKRQSVAFWCNPISGHATLYWYQQILGQGPKLLIQFQNNGVVDDSQLPKDRFSAERLKGVDSTLKIQPAKLEDSAVYLCASSLISGNIHEQFFGPGTRLTVL.

This clonotype was picked up many times. The V call is TRBV6-6, the J call TRBJ2-1; no clear D. Trimming cost V 6 bases and J 4 bases, with 10 bases left between them. The CDR3 totals 13 residues. Germline V gene sequence: CDR1 MNHNY, CDR2 SVGAGI (reference sequence). In DNA, the CDR3 is TGTGCCAGCAGCTTTACAGCATACAATGAGCAGTTCTTC. It codes for CASSFTAYNEQFF.

This chain links TRBV20-1 with TRBJ2-3; tentative D call: TRBD2 (6 bases). This CDR3 region has 14 residues. Trimming removed 3 bases from V and 5 bases from J, with 15 bases in between. Germline V gene lookup returns CDR1 DFQATT and CDR2 SNEGSKA (reference sequence). Here the CDR3 DNA reads TGCAGTGCTAGCGTGGACTACCTCGAAGATACGCAGTATTTT. This translates into CSASVDYLEDTQYF.